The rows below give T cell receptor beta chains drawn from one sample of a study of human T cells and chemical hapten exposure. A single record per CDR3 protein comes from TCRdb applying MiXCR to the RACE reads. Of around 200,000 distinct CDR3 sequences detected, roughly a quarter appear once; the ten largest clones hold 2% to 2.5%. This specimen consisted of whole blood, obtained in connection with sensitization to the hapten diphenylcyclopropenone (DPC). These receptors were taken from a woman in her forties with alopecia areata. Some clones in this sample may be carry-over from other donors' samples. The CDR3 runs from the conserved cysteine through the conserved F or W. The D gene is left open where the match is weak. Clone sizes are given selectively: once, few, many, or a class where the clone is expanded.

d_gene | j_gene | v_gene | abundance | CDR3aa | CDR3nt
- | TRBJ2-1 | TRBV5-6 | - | CASSLGHPKYNEQFF | TGTGCCAGCAGCTTGGGACACCCAAAATACAATGAGCAGTTCTTC
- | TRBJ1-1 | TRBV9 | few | CASSEGGTSTEAFF | TGTGCCAGCAGCGAGGGGGGGACTTCGACTGAAGCTTTCTTT
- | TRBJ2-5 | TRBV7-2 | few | CASSFFPGETQYF | TGTGCCAGCAGCTTTTTTCCAGGCGAGACCCAGTACTTC
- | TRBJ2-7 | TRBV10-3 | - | CAISDSQGKLYEQYF | TGTGCCATCAGTGATAGCCAGGGAAAGTTATACGAGCAGTACTTC
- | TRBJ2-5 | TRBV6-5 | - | CASSYSMRGETQYF | TGTGCCAGCAGTTACTCGATGAGGGGAGAGACCCAGTACTTC
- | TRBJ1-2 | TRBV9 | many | CASSVASLHYGYTF | TGTGCCAGCAGCGTAGCCTCCCTTCACTATGGCTACACCTTC
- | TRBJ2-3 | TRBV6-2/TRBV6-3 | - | CASTVPPDTQYF | TGTGCCAGCACCGTCCCCCCAGATACGCAGTATTTT
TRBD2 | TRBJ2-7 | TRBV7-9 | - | CASSLPASGRGNEQYF | TGTGCCAGCAGCTTACCAGCTAGCGGGAGGGGGAACGAGCAGTACTTC
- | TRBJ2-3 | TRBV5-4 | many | CASSLNRDSDTQYF | TGTGCCAGCAGCTTGAACAGGGACTCAGATACGCAGTATTTT
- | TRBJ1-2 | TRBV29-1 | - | CSGMGVYGYTF | TGCAGCGGAATGGGAGTCTATGGCTACACCTTC
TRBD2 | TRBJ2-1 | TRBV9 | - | CASSVGTSGSDEQFF | TGTGCCAGCAGCGTAGGGACTAGCGGGAGTGATGAGCAGTTCTTC
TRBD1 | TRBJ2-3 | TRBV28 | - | CASSFSGQAFTDTQYF | TGTGCCAGCAGTTTCTCGGGACAGGCCTTCACAGATACGCAGTATTTT
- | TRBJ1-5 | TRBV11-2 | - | CASSSGAGQPQHF | TGTGCCAGCAGCTCCGGGGCTGGACAGCCCCAGCATTTT
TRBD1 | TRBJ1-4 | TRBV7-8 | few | CASSNNRGGEKLFF | TGTGCCAGCAGCAATAACAGGGGCGGTGAAAAACTGTTTTTT
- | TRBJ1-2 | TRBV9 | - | CASSVDGWRNYGYTF | TGTGCCAGCAGCGTAGATGGTTGGAGAAACTATGGCTACACCTTC
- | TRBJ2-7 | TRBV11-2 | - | CASSSRSYEQYF | TGTGCCAGCAGCTCAAGGTCCTACGAGCAGTACTTC
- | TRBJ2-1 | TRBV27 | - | CASSFLGQGGINEQFF | TGTGCCAGCAGTTTTCTAGGACAGGGAGGGATCAATGAGCAGTTCTTC
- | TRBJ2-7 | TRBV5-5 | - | CASSWYGSEQYF | TGTGCCAGCAGCTGGTACGGCAGCGAGCAGTACTTC
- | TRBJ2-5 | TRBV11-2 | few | CASSLLGGGFQETQYF | TGTGCCAGCAGCTTACTTGGAGGGGGATTCCAAGAGACCCAGTACTTC
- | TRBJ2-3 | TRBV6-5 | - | CASSYSTLQGYSTDTQYF | TGTGCCAGCAGTTACTCAACCCTCCAGGGGTATAGCACAGATACGCAGTATTTT
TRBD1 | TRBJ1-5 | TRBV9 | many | CASSVEPTGETQHF | TGTGCCAGCAGCGTCGAGCCTACAGGGGAAACCCAGCATTTT
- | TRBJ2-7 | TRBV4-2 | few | CASSQDTAGAYEQYF | TGTGCCAGCAGCCAAGATACGGCTGGGGCTTACGAGCAGTACTTC
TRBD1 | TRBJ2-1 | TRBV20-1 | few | CSARADRGRNEQFF | TGCAGTGCTCGGGCGGACAGGGGTCGGAATGAGCAGTTCTTC
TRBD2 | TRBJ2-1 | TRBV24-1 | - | CATSGPGLAGSSDEQFF | TGTGCCACCAGTGGTCCAGGACTAGCGGGGTCGAGCGATGAGCAGTTCTTC
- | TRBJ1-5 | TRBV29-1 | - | CSVEVGGNQPQHF | TGCAGCGTTGAAGTGGGGGGGAATCAGCCCCAGCATTTT
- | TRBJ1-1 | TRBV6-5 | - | CASSSSGTVEAFF | TGTGCCAGCAGCTCCTCCGGGACGGTTGAAGCTTTCTTT
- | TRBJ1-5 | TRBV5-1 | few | CASSPDPNQPQHF | TGCGCCAGCAGCCCCGATCCTAATCAGCCCCAGCATTTT
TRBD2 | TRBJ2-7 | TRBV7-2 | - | CASSLLAGSSYEQYF | TGTGCCAGCAGCCTACTAGCGGGTTCGTCCTACGAGCAGTACTTC
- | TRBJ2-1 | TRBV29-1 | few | CSVDRASTYQYNEQFF | TGCAGCGTTGATCGGGCTAGCACGTACCAGTACAATGAGCAGTTCTTC
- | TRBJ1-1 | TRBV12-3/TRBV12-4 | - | CASSLGGISEAFF | TGTGCCAGCAGCCTGGGGGGAATCTCTGAAGCTTTCTTT
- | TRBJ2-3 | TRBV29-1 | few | CSARVTRVNTDTQYF | TGCAGCGCTCGAGTCACTAGGGTCAACACAGATACGCAGTATTTT
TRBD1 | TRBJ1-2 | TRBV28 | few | CASSSGGNGYTF | TGTGCCAGCAGTTCAGGGGGCAACGGCTACACCTTC
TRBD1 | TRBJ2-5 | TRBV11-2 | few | CASSSYSTGGRRQYF | TGTGCCAGCAGCTCCTACTCCACAGGGGGCAGACGCCAGTACTTC
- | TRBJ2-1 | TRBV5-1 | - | CASSLDRGSINEQFF | TGCGCCAGCAGCTTGGATCGGGGTAGCATAAATGAGCAGTTCTTC
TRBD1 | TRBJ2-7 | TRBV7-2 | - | CASSQGTGGEQYF | TGTGCCAGCAGCCAGGGGACAGGGGGTGAGCAGTACTTC
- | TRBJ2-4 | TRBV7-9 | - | CASSLEDGNIQYF | TGTGCCAGCAGCTTAGAAGACGGAAACATTCAGTACTTC
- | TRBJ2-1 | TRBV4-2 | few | CASSLLNYNEQFF | TGTGCCAGCAGCCTCCTGAATTACAATGAGCAGTTCTTC
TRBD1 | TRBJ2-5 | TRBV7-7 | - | CASSTGTGGSQETQYF | TGTGCTAGCAGCACCGGGACAGGGGGGAGTCAAGAGACCCAGTACTTC